This T cell receptor beta chain was captured by sequencing in a study of cytomegalovirus exposure and HLA in healthy donors. The CDR3 runs 14 residues. Per the germline V gene, CDR1 is MDHEN and CDR2 is SYDVKM. V lost 5 bases, J lost 2 bases, and 10 bases lay in between. The PCR had 60 Vbeta and 13 Jbeta primers. Method: immunoSEQ multiplex PCR; TCRdb's copy keeps in-frame clones and lacks some. The sample data list approximately 190,000 clones. V gene TRBV28 combines with J gene TRBJ2-1; D possibly corresponds to TRBD2 (5 bases). This receptor was taken from a young man in good health and CMV-seronegative. The specimen was PBMCs. CDR3 sequence (DNA): TGTGCCAGCAGTAGGACTTATACCTACAATGAGCAGTTCTTC. Encoded protein: CASSRTYTYNEQFF.